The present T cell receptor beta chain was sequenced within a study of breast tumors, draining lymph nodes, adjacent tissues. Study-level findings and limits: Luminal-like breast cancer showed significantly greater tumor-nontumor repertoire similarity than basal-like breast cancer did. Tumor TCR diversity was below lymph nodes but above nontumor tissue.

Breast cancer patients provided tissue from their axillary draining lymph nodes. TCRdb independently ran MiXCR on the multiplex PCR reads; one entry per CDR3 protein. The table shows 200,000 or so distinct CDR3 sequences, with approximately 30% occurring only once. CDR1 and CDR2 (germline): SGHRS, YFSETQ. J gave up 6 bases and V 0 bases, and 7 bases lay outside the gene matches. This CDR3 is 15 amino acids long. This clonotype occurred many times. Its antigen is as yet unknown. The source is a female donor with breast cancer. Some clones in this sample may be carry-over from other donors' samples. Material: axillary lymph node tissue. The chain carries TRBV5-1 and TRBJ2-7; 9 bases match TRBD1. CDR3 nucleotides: TGCGCCAGCAGCTTGGACGGGACAGGGAAAGGCGAGCAGTACTTC. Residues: CASSLDGTGKGEQYF.